Below are 2 T cell receptor beta chains sequenced from a single sample in a study of regulatory T cells in long-lasting Graves disease. According to the study, TCR beta libraries were built with iRepertoire HTBI primers and CDR3-region Arm-PCR. TCRdb recomputed calls from the multiplex PCR reads with MiXCR, one row per CDR3 protein. The sample carries about 450,000 distinct CDR3 sequences, around a quarter recorded once. The time point was: persistent/refractory GD, antithyroid drugs over 5 years with positive TRAb. The TCR library was prepared using RNA isolated from PBMCs. The input for sequencing was peripheral blood mononuclear cells (PBMCs), taken when the disease was refractory, from a patient treated with antithyroid drugs. All receptors derive from a female donor with Graves disease.

This clonotype was seen repeatedly, ten times or more. CDR3 amino acids: CASSGEYLAKNIQYF. The CDR3 nucleotides are TGTGCCAGCAGTGGGGAGTATCTAGCCAAAAACATTCAGTACTTC. This chain uses TRBV2 with TRBJ2-4, with D maybe TRBD2 (5 bases). V gave up 4 bases and J gave up 0 bases, with 10 bases separating them. Germline loops: CDR1 SNHLY, CDR2 FYNNEI. The CDR3 is 15 amino acids.

The V gene is TRBV10-2, the J gene TRBJ2-5; D uncertain. V dropped 1 base and J dropped 0 bases, with 15 bases sitting between them. There are 17 residues in the CDR3. Germline CDR1 WSHSY, CDR2 SAAADI. The CDR3 DNA reads as TGCGCCAGCAGTGAGTTTTCCTACCGGGCAGACCAAGAGACCCAGTACTTC. Its protein product is CASSEFSYRADQETQYF.